This entry lists 7 T cell receptor beta chains sequenced from one sample in a study of blood T cell repertoires in COVID-19. Generated by immunoSEQ multiplex PCR, the TCRdb table keeps only in-frame clones and is missing some. The sample yields approximately 250,000 clones, approximately 88% seen once. Sequencing input: PBMCs or T cells enriched from blood (not recorded which). Every receptor here comes from a woman aged 40 to 49 with acute COVID-19.

The chain combines TRBV19 with TRBJ2-1; D perhaps matches TRBD1 (6 bases). The ends were cut back, 4 bases at V and 4 bases at J, with 17 bases in the middle. The CDR3 covers 16 residues. The germline gives CDR1 LNHDA, CDR2 SQIVND (reference sequence). CDR3 sequence (DNA): TGTGCCAGTAGTAAACAGGGCGGGTTTTATTACAATGAGCAGTTCTTC. It codes for CASSKQGGFYYNEQFF.

This clone was picked up a small number of times. The J gene is TRBJ2-3, the V gene TRBV5-6, with D unresolved. CDR1 is SGHDT and CDR2 is YYEEEE in the germline V gene. The CDR3 loop spans 13 amino acids. Trimming stripped 0 bases from V and 4 bases from J, with 6 bases between. CDR3 protein: CASSLGTPDTQYF. DNA of the CDR3: TGTGCCAGCAGCTTGGGCACACCAGATACGCAGTATTTT.

V gene TRBV11-3 combines with J gene TRBJ1-1, with 10 bases aligning to TRBD1. The V gene end was trimmed by 3 bases and the J gene end by 2 bases; junction bases not matched to a gene: 6. CDR3 length: 16 amino acids. Germline CDR1 SGHNT, CDR2 YENEEA. The CDR3 nucleotides read TGTGCCAGCAGCTTCCCCGGGACAGGGGTAAACACTGAAGCTTTCTTT. It codes for CASSFPGTGVNTEAFF.

For this clone: The junction differs from germline at one of its ends, possibly a read error. The CDR3 region is CASSSGPTRGETQYF. The CDR3 DNA sequence: TGTGCTAGCAGTTCCGGCCCGACCAGAGGGGAGACCCAGTACTTC. This chain uses TRBV7-7 with TRBJ2-5; maybe TRBD2 (5 bases). There are 15 residues in the CDR3. In germline, CDR1 is SSHAT, CDR2 FNYEAQ (reference sequence).

V and J are TRBV25-1 and TRBJ2-4, with 9 bases identical to TRBD2. Germline assignment: CDR1 MGHDK and CDR2 SYGVNS. This CDR3 is 16 amino acids long. V was pared by 5 bases and J by 0 bases, with 5 bases of the junction left unmatched. The chain's CDR3 is CASSSSGAVAKNIQYF. In DNA form, the CDR3 reads TGTGCCAGCAGTTCTAGCGGGGCTGTAGCCAAAAACATTCAGTACTTC.

The rearrangement joins TRBV5-1 to TRBJ2-5; D is unclear. The CDR3 covers 13 residues. The germline V and J ends were trimmed by 4 bases and 2 bases, with 9 bases remaining between them. Germline CDR1 SGHRS, CDR2 YFSETQ. The CDR3 region has the DNA TGCGCCAGCAGCCTGCGGCAGCAAGAGACCCAGTACTTC. This encodes CASSLRQQETQYF.

The chain uses TRBV6-2 or TRBV6-3 and TRBJ2-2, with TRBD2 identical over 10 bases. Germline assignment: CDR1 MNHEY and CDR2 SVGEGT. This CDR3 spans 17 amino acids. With V trimmed by 6 bases and J by 6 bases, 13 bases remained unmatched. CDR3 coding DNA: TGTGCCAGCAGCCCACTTCTAGCGGGGGACCCCCCCGGGGAGCTGTTTTTT. This sequence encodes CASSPLLAGDPPGELFF.